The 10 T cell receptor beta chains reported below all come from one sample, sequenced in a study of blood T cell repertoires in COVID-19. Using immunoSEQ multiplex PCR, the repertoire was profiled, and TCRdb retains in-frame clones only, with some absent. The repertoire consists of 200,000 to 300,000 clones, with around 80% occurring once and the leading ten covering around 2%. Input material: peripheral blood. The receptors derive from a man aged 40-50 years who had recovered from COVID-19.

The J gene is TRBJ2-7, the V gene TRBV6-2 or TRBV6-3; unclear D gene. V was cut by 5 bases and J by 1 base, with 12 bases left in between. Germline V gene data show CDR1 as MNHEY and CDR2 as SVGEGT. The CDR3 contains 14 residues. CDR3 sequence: CASSLPTESYEQYF. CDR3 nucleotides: TGTGCCAGCAGTCTTCCGACGGAGTCCTACGAGCAGTACTTC.

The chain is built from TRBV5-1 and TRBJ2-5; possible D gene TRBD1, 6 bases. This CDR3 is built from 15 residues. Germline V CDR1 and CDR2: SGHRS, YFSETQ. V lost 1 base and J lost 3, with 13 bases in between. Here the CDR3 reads CASSLYGTIEETQYF. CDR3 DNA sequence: TGCGCCAGCAGCTTGTACGGGACAATTGAAGAGACCCAGTACTTC.

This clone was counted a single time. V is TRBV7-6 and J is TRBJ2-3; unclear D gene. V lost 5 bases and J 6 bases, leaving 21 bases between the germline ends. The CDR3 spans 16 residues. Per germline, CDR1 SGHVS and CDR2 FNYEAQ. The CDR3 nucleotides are TGTGCCAGCAGCCAAATAGCTGGCCCGGTTTGGGATACGCAGTATTTT. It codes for CASSQIAGPVWDTQYF.

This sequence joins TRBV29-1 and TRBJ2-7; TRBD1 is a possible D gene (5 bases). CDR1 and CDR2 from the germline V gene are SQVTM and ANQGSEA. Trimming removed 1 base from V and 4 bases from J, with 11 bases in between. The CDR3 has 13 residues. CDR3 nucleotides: TGCAGCGTTGAAGGGGGCACGGAATACGAGCAGTACTTC. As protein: CSVEGGTEYEQYF.

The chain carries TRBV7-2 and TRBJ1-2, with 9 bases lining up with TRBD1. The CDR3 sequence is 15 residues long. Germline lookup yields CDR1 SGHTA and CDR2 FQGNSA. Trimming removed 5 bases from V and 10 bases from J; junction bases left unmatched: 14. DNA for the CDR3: TGTGCCAGCAGCACAGAACAGGGGGCGTCTAGCGCCTACACCTTC. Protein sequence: CASSTEQGASSAYTF.

The CDR3 region is CASSPPTGAVYEQYF. CDR3 nucleotides: TGTGCCAGCTCACCACCGACAGGGGCAGTCTACGAGCAGTACTTC. V is TRBV18 and J is TRBJ2-7; 8 bases are a match to TRBD1. CDR3 size: 15 residues. The J segment lost 3 bases and the V segment lost 0 bases, leaving 4 bases of the junction unmatched. CDR1 KGHSH and CDR2 LQKENI come from the germline V gene.

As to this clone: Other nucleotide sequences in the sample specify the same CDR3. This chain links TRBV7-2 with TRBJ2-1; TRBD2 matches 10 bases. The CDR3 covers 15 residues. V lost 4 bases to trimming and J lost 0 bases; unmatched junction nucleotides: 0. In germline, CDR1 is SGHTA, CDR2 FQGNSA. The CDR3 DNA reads TGTGCCAGCAGCTGGACTAGCGGCTCCTACAATGAGCAGTTCTTC. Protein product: CASSWTSGSYNEQFF. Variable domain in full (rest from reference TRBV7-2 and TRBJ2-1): GAGVSQSPSNKVTEKGKDVELRCDPISGHTALYWYRQSLGQGLEFLIYFQGNSAPDKSGLPSDRFSAERTGGSVSTLTIQRTQQEDSAVYLCASSWTSGSYNEQFFGPGTRLTVL.

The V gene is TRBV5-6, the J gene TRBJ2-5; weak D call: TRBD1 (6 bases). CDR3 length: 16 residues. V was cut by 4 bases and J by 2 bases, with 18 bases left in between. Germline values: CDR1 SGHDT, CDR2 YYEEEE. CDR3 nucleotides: TGTGCCAGCAGCCCAGGGGTTACAGGAATACAAGAGACCCAGTACTTC. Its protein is CASSPGVTGIQETQYF.

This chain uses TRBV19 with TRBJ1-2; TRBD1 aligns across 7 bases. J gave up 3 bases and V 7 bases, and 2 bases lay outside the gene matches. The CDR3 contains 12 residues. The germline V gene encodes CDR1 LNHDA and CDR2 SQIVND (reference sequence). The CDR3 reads CASTGTDYGYTF. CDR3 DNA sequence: TGTGCCAGTACTGGGACAGACTATGGCTACACCTTC.

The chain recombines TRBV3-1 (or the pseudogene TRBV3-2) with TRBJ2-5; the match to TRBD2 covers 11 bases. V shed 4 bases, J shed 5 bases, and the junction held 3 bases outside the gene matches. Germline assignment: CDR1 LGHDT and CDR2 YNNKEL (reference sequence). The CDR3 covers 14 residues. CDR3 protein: CASSLAGGEETQYF. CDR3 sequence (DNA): TGTGCCAGCAGCCTAGCGGGGGGGGAGGAGACCCAGTACTTC.